This TCR beta chain is drawn from a study of blood T cell repertoires in COVID-19. Per the study methods: It was from reference gene primer amplification that nucleated cell counts were estimated. Assay: immunoSEQ multiplex PCR; the TCRdb copy retains only in-frame clones and omits some. D and trimming come from the DNA, and the V and J calls and clone size come from that table. The data contain about 66,000 clones, about nine tenths of them singletons. Per germline, CDR1 LNHDA and CDR2 SQIVND (reference sequence). Germline trimming cut 5 bases from V and 3 bases from J; bases unmatched to any gene: 7. CDR3 length equals 15 residues.

The rearrangement joins TRBV19 to TRBJ2-7; 10 bases line up with TRBD2. Sequenced input: peripheral blood. The TCR sequence derives from a man aged 55 to 70 with acute or convalescent COVID-19. The CDR3 reads CASSWRTSGIYEQYF. The CDR3 nucleotides are TGTGCCAGTAGTTGGAGGACTAGCGGAATCTACGAGCAGTACTTC.